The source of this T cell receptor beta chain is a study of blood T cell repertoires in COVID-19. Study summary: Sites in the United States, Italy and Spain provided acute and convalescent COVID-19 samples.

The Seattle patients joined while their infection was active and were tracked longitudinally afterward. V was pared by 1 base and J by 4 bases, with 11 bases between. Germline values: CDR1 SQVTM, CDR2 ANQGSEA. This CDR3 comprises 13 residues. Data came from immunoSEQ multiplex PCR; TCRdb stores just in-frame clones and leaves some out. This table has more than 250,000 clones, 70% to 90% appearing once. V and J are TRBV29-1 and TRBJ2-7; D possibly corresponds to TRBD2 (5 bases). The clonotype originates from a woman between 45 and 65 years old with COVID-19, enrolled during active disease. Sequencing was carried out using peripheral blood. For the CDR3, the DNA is TGCAGCGTTGAAGGAGGGTTTGGGTACGAGCAGTACTTC. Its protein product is CSVEGGFGYEQYF.